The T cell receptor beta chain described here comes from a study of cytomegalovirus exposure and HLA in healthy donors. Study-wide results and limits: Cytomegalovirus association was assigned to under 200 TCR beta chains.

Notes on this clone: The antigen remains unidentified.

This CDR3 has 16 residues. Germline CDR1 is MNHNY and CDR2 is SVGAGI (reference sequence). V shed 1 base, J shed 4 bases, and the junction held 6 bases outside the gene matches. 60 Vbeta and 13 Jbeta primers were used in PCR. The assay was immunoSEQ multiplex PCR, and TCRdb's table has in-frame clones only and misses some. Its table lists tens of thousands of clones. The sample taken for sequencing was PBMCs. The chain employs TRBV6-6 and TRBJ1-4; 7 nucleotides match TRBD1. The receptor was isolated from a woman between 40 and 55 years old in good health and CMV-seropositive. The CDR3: CASSYFRQGGNEKLFF. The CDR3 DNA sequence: TGTGCCAGCAGTTACTTCCGACAGGGTGGTAATGAAAAACTGTTTTTT.